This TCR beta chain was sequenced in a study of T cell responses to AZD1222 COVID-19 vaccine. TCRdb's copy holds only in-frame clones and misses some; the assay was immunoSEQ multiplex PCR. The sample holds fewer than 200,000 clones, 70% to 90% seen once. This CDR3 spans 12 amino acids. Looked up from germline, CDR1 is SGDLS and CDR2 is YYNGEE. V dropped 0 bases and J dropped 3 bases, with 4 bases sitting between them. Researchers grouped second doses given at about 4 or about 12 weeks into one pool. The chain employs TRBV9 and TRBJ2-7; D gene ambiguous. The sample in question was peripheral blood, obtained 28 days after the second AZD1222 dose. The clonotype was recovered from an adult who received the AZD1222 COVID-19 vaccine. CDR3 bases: TGTGCCAGCAGCGTAGACGGCTACGAGCAGTACTTC. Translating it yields CASSVDGYEQYF.